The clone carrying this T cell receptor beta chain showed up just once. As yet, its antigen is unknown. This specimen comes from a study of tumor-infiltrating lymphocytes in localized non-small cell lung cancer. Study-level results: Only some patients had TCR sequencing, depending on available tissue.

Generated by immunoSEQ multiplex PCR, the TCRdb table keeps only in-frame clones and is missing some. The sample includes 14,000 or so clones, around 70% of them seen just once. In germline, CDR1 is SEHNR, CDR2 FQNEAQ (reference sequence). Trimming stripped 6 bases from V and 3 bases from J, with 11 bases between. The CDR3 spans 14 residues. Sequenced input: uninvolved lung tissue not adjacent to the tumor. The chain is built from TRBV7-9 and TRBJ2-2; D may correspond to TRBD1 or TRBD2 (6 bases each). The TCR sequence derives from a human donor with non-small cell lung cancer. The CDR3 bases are TGTGCCAGCAGACCGGGGGCGGACACCGGGGAGCTGTTTTTT. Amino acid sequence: CASRPGADTGELFF.